This T cell receptor beta chain stems from a study of shared clonotypes between healthy human individuals. Study observations and caveats: Enrolling few donors narrowed the genetic and exposure-history diversity that was represented.

The donor cohort consisted entirely of Caucasian adults residing in Nashville, Tennessee. Here immunoSEQ multiplex PCR was the method, and the copy in TCRdb shows in-frame clones only, minus some. The top ten hold around 12% of the sample, which has about 490,000 clones, around 73% seen once. This clone was seen more than once but under ten times. Antigen unknown. Germline CDR1 MNHEY, CDR2 SMNVEV (reference sequence). The CDR3 is 14 residues long. V was shortened by 2 bases and J by 8 bases, with 15 bases between the two germline ends. The V gene is TRBV27, the J gene TRBJ1-2; the D gene is possibly TRBD1 (5 bases). Sequenced material: PBMCs. The TCR comes from a woman in her thirties or forties in good health. Some clones in this sample may be carry-over from other donors' samples. DNA for the CDR3: TGTGCCAGCAGTTTAGTCTTTGGGGCTTGGGGCTACACCTTC. Residues: CASSLVFGAWGYTF.